The 20 T cell receptor delta chains reported below all come from one sample, sequenced in a study of γδ T cells in repeated Plasmodium falciparum infection. Bulk repertoires came from Vgamma9/Vdelta2+ or Vdelta2-negative gammadelta T cells flow-sorted from PBMC. TCRdb called clones from the multiplex PCR reads again using CATT. The sample lists 85,000 to 90,000 delta-chain clones; more than 1.4% were seen once. The source material was gamma-delta T cells from blood. Receptors were obtained from a pool of human donors (malaria-infected and uninfected, not separated).

In its sample, this clone was seen a few times. It differs at one base from a far larger clone, so likely a read error. This same CDR3 is encoded by further DNA sequences in the sample. The V call is TRDV1, the J call TRDJ1; 7 nucleotides align to TRDD3. The J gene was missing in TCRdb and was found by matching the end of the DNA to germline. Germline lookup yields CDR1 TSWWSYY and CDR2 QGS. CDR3 size: 19 residues. The DNA of the CDR3 is TGCGCTCTTGGGGAATCTACGCAGTACTGGGGAGTGTACACCGATAAACTCATCTTT. As protein: CALGESTQYWGVYTDKLIF.

The table lists this clone with a few counts. The likely explanation is a read error, given a far larger clone one base away. Other DNA sequences in the sample encode the same CDR3. This chain joins TRDV1 and TRDJ1, with D unresolved. Since TCRdb gives no J gene, matching the DNA to germline was used here to assign it. The V and J ends lost 6 bases and 1 base respectively, with 18 bases between them. Looked up from germline, CDR1 is TSWWSYY and CDR2 is QGS. This CDR3 spans 16 amino acids. CDR3 sequence reads: CALGELGRTATDKLIF. The CDR3 DNA follows: TGTGCTCTTGGAGAATTGGGCCGGACAGCCACCGATAAACTCATCTTT.

This clone has at least ten counts. The V and J genes are TRDV1 and TRDJ1; no clear D gene. Because TCRdb records no J gene, it was assigned here through a match of the DNA to germline. CDR1 TSWWSYY and CDR2 QGS come from the germline V gene. Trimming pared 1 base from V and 1 base from J, leaving 16 bases between. The CDR3 is 17 amino acids. CDR3 DNA sequence: TGTGCTCTTGGGGAACCCCCCCGTAAAGGCGGCACCGATAAACTCATCTTT. It yields the protein CALGEPPRKGGTDKLIF.

The chain employs TRDV1 and TRDJ1; 13 bases align to TRDD3. TCRdb does not report a J gene; here it was assigned by matching the DNA to germline references. The CDR3 runs 23 residues. Trimming at V came to 0 bases and at J to 2 bases, leaving 21 bases not matched to a gene. CDR1 is TSWWSYY and CDR2 is QGS in the germline V gene. The CDR3 DNA follows: TGTGCTCTTGGGGAACTTTCCGCCCCAATGTACTGGGGGATACGCCGGGGGACCGATAAACTCATCTTT. Residues: CALGELSAPMYWGIRRGTDKLIF.

About this clone: A read error likely explains why the TCRdb protein, taken from a much larger clone, differs from this DNA's translation at residue 9; the protein shown is translated from the DNA. This chain joins TRDV2 and TRDJ1; D uncertain. Because TCRdb records no J gene, it was assigned here through a match of the DNA to germline. In germline, CDR1 is GEAIGNYY, CDR2 EKD. V shed 3 bases and J shed 9 bases, with 16 bases lying between them. The length of the CDR3 is 13 residues. Here the CDR3 DNA reads TGTGCCTGTGACGTCCGACGGGTCCACGAACTCATCTTT. Residues: CACDVRRVHELIF.

The chain uses TRDV1 and TRDJ1, with D tentatively TRDD3 (6 bases). TCRdb does not report a J gene; here it was assigned by matching the DNA to germline references. V was shortened by 4 bases and J by 0 bases, with 27 bases between the two germline ends. From germline, CDR1 is TSWWSYY and CDR2 QGS. The length of the CDR3 is 20 residues. This CDR3 reads CALGAGWALGGELYTDKLIF. DNA for the CDR3: TGTGCTCTTGGGGCAGGTTGGGCCTTGGGGGGGGAGTTGTACACCGATAAACTCATCTTT.

To note about this clone: The protein that TCRdb holds for this DNA derives from a much larger clone and differs from the translated DNA at residue 3, which likely indicates a read error; the protein shown here is translated from the DNA. The chain combines TRDV2 with TRDJ1; 7 bases match TRDD3. The J gene, absent from TCRdb, was called here by matching the DNA to germline. Germline V gives CDR1 GEAIGNYY, CDR2 EKD. The CDR3 has 13 amino acids. CDR3 sequence reads: CARDRIRTDKLIF. The DNA for the CDR3 is TGTGCCCGTGACAGGATACGCACCGATAAACTCATCTTT.

Regarding this clone: A read error is likely here: a far larger clone is one base away. Other DNA variants within this sample encode the same CDR3. The chain couples TRDV1 to TRDJ1; 8 positions agree with TRDD2. The J gene was not available in TCRdb and was assigned here by matching the DNA to germline segments. V was clipped by 4 bases and J by 2 bases; unmatched bases: 24. This CDR3 region has 21 residues. CDR1 and CDR2 from the germline V gene are TSWWSYY and QGS. The CDR3 DNA reads as TGTGCTCTTGGGGCCCACTTCCTACGAACCCCTCTGGGAGATAAAACCGATAAACTCATCTTT. This sequence encodes CALGAHFLRTPLGDKTDKLIF.

This clone was recorded many times. Only one base separates this from a far larger clonotype, so it likely reflects a read error. The chain employs TRDV2 and TRDJ1; 11 bases match TRDD3. Here the J gene was assigned by germline matching of the DNA, as TCRdb has none. V shed 3 bases, J shed 4 bases, and the junction held 6 bases outside the gene matches. The CDR3 covers 15 residues. Germline V CDR1 and CDR2: GEAIGNYY, EKD. The CDR3 bases are TGTGCCTGTGACCACCTGGGGGATACAAGCGATAAACTCATCTTT. It encodes CACDHLGDTSDKLIF.

This clone was observed a few times. A read error likely explains this, since a far larger clone differs by one base. This specimen includes other DNA sequences encoding the same CDR3. The genes are TRDV2 and TRDJ1; TRDD3 aligns across 7 bases. TCRdb records no J gene; here it was assigned by comparing the DNA to germline. Per germline, CDR1 GEAIGNYY and CDR2 EKD. J lost 8 bases, V lost 3 bases, and 20 bases had no gene match. CDR3 length: 17 amino acids. Here the CDR3 reads CACDSVLGIPSGDKLIF. DNA of the CDR3: TGTGCCTGTGACTCGGTACTGGGGATCCCTTCGGGCGACAAACTCATCTTT.

The sample holds a few counts of this clone. It is likely a read error: a sequence one base away is far more abundant. This same CDR3 is encoded by further DNA sequences in the sample. CDR3 coding DNA: TGTGCCTGTGACACCGGTCTTCCTCAAAATACTGGGACCAGGCTCTCCTGGGACACCCGACAGATGTTTTTC. It codes for CACDTGLPQNTGTRLSWDTRQMFF. The chain uses TRDV2 and TRDJ3; tentatively, D is TRDD2 or TRDD3 (6 bases each). The J gene was not available in TCRdb and was assigned here by matching the DNA to germline segments. V lost 0 bases and J lost 0, with 29 bases in between. The CDR3 has 24 residues. Germline V gives CDR1 GEAIGNYY, CDR2 EKD.

This clone showed up many times. A far larger clone is off by one base, so a read error is likely. This sample includes further DNA sequences coding for the same CDR3. The rearrangement joins TRDV1 to TRDJ1; D ambiguous. The J gene, absent from TCRdb, was called here by matching the DNA to germline. The CDR3 contains 18 residues. Trimming shortened V by 3 bases and J by 7 bases, and 27 bases separated the two germline ends. Germline V lookup: CDR1 TSWWSYY, CDR2 QGS. The CDR3 DNA reads TGTGCTCTTGGGGAGCTTTTCCCCATTCCGGGCGAATCTGGTAAACTCATCTTT. Amino acids: CALGELFPIPGESGKLIF.

With regard to this clone: TCRdb has a much larger clone's protein, which differs at residue 6 from the translation of this DNA, likely because of a read error; what is shown is the protein translated from the DNA. V usage is TRDV2 and J usage is TRDJ1; 7 bases fit TRDD3. The J gene was not available in TCRdb and was assigned here by matching the DNA to germline segments. CDR1 and CDR2 (germline): GEAIGNYY, EKD. The CDR3 sequence is 20 residues long. CDR3 sequence (DNA): TGTGCCTGTGCCACCGCCGCCTTACTGGGGTCCCATCCCCACACCGATAAACTCATCTTT. Amino acids: CACATAALLGSHPHTDKLIF.

In regard to this clone: A read error likely explains this, since a far larger clone differs by one base. Other DNA sequences within the sample encode an identical CDR3. The CDR3 reads CAFRASVGRRGDTPIRTDKLIF. DNA for the CDR3: TGTGCCTTTAGGGCTTCCGTAGGAAGGAGGGGGGATACGCCAATAAGGACCGATAAACTCATCTTT. The gene calls are TRDV3 and TRDJ1; 10 bases line up with TRDD3. This CDR3 is built from 22 residues. The J segment lost 2 bases and the V segment lost 0 bases, leaving 27 bases of the junction unmatched. Germline-derived CDR1 and CDR2 are TVYSNPD and GDNSRS (reference sequence).

Comments on this clone: Translating this DNA gives a protein that differs at residue 22 from the TCRdb one, which belongs to a much larger clone; a read error is likely, and the protein shown is this translation. CDR3 sequence (DNA): TGTGCTCTTGGGGGGGCGGCGATTTCCTACCAGAGCCCTCGGTGGGGGATACCCGCTCATAAACCCATCTTT. As protein: CALGGAAISYQSPRWGIPAHKPIF. No J gene was assigned, while the V gene was called as TRDV1; no check of the table's D call, TRDD3, against the DNA was made. The CDR3 covers 24 residues. Germline V CDR1 and CDR2: TSWWSYY, QGS.

A word on this clone: A far bigger clonotype differs at one base, so this is likely a read error. Other DNA sequences in the same sample also yield this CDR3. The gene calls are TRDV1 and TRDJ2, with D perhaps given as TRDD2 or TRDD3 (7 bases each). Germline assignment: CDR1 TSWWSYY and CDR2 QGS. There are 24 residues in the CDR3. CDR3 bases: TGTGCCCTTGGGGAACTAGCCCCAATCCTTCCTCTCCTCTGGGGGGACACTTTGACAGCACAACTCTTCTTT. This gives the protein CALGELAPILPLLWGDTLTAQLFF.

This clone was detected ten times or more. One end of the junction fails to match germline, which may point to a read error. This chain joins TRDV1 and TRDJ1; D possibly corresponds to TRDD3 (5 bases). TCRdb offers no J gene call, so here the DNA was matched to germline to obtain one. Germline V lookup: CDR1 TSWWSYY, CDR2 QGS. CDR3 length: 18 residues. CDR3 bases: TGTGCTCTTAGGGAAGCTCCTCTTGGGGACTACAACACCGATAAACTCATCTTT. It codes for CALREAPLGDYNTDKLIF.

As for this clone: Only one base separates this from a far larger clonotype, so it likely reflects a read error. The same CDR3 can be traced to other DNA sequences in this sample. The chain couples TRDV1 to TRDJ1; 10 bases align to TRDD3. The J gene, missing from TCRdb, was assigned here through DNA to germline matching. The CDR3 length is 22 residues. CDR1 and CDR2 from the germline V gene are TSWWSYY and QGS. The trim removed 3 bases at V and 2 bases at J, leaving 24 bases unmatched. The CDR3 coding sequence is TGTGCTCTTGGGGAGCCCCCTTCGGGGGGGGATACGCGTGGACGAGGGACCGATAAACTCATCTTT. This translates into CALGEPPSGGDTRGRGTDKLIF.

This clone came up a few times. Translating this DNA gives a protein that differs at residue 14 from the TCRdb one, which belongs to a much larger clone; a read error is likely, and the protein shown is this translation. This chain uses TRDV1 with TRDJ1, with 12 nucleotides matching TRDD3. This CDR3 is built from 21 residues. V gave up 3 bases and J gave up 1 base; unmatched junction bases: 18. In germline, CDR1 is TSWWSYY, CDR2 QGS. CDR3 nucleotides: TGTGCTCTTGGGGACCCCCCTAGAGGGCTGGGGGATACGAGGCGCACCGATAAACTCATCTTT. Translated, it gives CALGDPPRGLGDTRRTDKLIF.

This clone was seen many times. The TCRdb protein comes from a much larger clone and disagrees with this DNA's translation at residue 6, likely due to a read error; the protein given here is derived from the DNA. CDR3 in DNA: TGTGCCTGTGACACCGCAGGGCTGGGGGCACATTCTTACACCGATAAACTCATCTTT. Protein: CACDTAGLGAHSYTDKLIF. V and J are TRDV2 and TRDJ1, with TRDD3 identical over 7 bases. CDR1 is GEAIGNYY, CDR2 EKD, per germline. The V segment lost 0 bases and the J segment 0 bases; nucleotides outside the gene matches: 15. This CDR3 is built from 19 residues.